Listed here are 24 T cell receptor beta chains from one sample, sequenced in a study of blood T cell repertoires in COVID-19 (dated by TCRdb to the early 2020s). Preparation of the library involved the immunoSEQ multiplex PCR assay. This is the immuneACCESS table as TCRdb keeps it, with only in-frame sequences that have V and J called. A part of the clones is gone; compared with another copy, unresolved V genes explain less than half, and the rest is unexplained. Recorded for this sample are about 21,000 clones; around 82% of them occurred a single time. The leading ten clones occupy 6.5% to 8% of the sample. Sequenced input: peripheral blood. These receptor sequences come from a human donor in a cohort sampled during active COVID-19.

This chain links TRBV5-1 with TRBJ2-1, with D tentatively TRBD1 (5 bases). The V end lost 6 bases, the J end lost 9 bases, and 16 bases lay between the germline ends. The CDR3 spans 13 residues. Germline V gene sequence: CDR1 SGHRS, CDR2 YFSETQ. The CDR3 reads CASKAGQRGEQFF. For the CDR3, the DNA is TGCGCCAGCAAGGCAGGTCAAAGGGGTGAGCAGTTCTTC. Full variable domain (rest looked up from reference TRBV5-1 and TRBJ2-1): KAGVTQTPRYLIKTRGQQVTLSCSPISGHRSVSWYQQTPGQGLQFLFEYFSETQRNKGNFPGRFSGRQFSNSRSEMNVSTLELGDSALYLCASKAGQRGEQFFGPGTRLTVL.

The chain is built from TRBV27 and TRBJ2-5; 11 bases align to TRBD2. Per the germline V gene, CDR1 is MNHEY and CDR2 is SMNVEV (reference sequence). V shed 5 bases, J shed 7 bases, and the junction held 9 bases outside the gene matches. The CDR3 is 15 amino acids. The CDR3 is CASSATSGTPGTQYF. As DNA, the CDR3 is TGTGCCAGCAGTGCGACTAGCGGGACCCCTGGGACCCAGTACTTC.

This rearrangement joins TRBV9 to TRBJ2-1, with TRBD1 as a possible D gene (6 bases). Germline values: CDR1 SGDLS, CDR2 YYNGEE. The length of the CDR3 is 14 residues. V gave up 4 bases and J gave up 7 bases, with 15 bases separating them. The CDR3 spells CASSLGTTGNEQFF. The CDR3 DNA reads TGTGCCAGCAGCCTCGGGACAACGGGGAATGAGCAGTTCTTC.

CDR3: CASSLGTLNEQFF. Here the CDR3 DNA reads TGTGCCAGCAGCTTGGGGACTCTCAATGAGCAGTTCTTC. J is TRBJ2-1 and V is TRBV7-8; a possible D gene is TRBD2 (6 bases). This CDR3 contains 13 residues. Germline assignment: CDR1 SGHVS and CDR2 FQNEAQ. V lost 3 bases to trimming and J lost 6 bases, with 9 bases between them. The entire variable domain, with the rest obtained from reference TRBV7-8 and TRBJ2-1, is as follows: GAGVSQSPRYKVAKRGQDVALRCDPISGHVSLFWYQQALGQGPEFLTYFQNEAQLDKSGLPSDRFFAERPEGSVSTLKIQRTQQEDSAVYLCASSLGTLNEQFFGPGTRLTVL.

The chain links TRBV2 to TRBJ2-2, with D possibly matching TRBD1 (5 bases). Germline values: CDR1 SNHLY, CDR2 FYNNEI. V lost 4 bases and J 0 bases, leaving 9 bases between the germline ends. The CDR3 has 15 residues. The DNA of the CDR3 is TGTGCCAGCAGTGGTCAGGGATCGAACACCGGGGAGCTGTTTTTT. Translating it yields CASSGQGSNTGELFF.

The V gene is TRBV3-1 (or the pseudogene TRBV3-2), the J gene TRBJ2-1; 12 nucleotides align to TRBD2. Germline trimming cut 0 bases from V and 15 bases from J; bases unmatched to any gene: 12. This CDR3 is built from 16 residues. CDR1 is LGHDT, CDR2 YNNKEL, per germline (reference sequence). CDR3: CASSQEGLAGGPARFF. CDR3 DNA sequence: TGTGCCAGCAGCCAAGAAGGGCTAGCGGGGGGGCCAGCGCGGTTCTTC.

The chain recombines TRBV19 with TRBJ1-2; D unclear. The CDR3 length is 15 residues. The V gene lost 4 bases and the J gene lost 0 bases, with 12 bases spanning the gap. Germline CDR1 and CDR2: LNHDA and SQIVND (reference sequence). CDR3 loop: CASSRMRAANYGYTF. The CDR3 coding sequence is TGTGCCAGTAGTAGGATGAGGGCAGCTAACTATGGCTACACCTTC.

The chain recombines TRBV5-6 with TRBJ1-3; no clear D. In germline, CDR1 is SGHDT, CDR2 YYEEEE. Trimming shortened V by 4 bases and J by 4 bases, and 12 bases separated the two germline ends. The CDR3 is 14 residues long. The CDR3, as DNA: TGTGCCAGCAGCCCGGGGATTGCCGGAAACACCATATATTTT. This codes for CASSPGIAGNTIYF.

The chain links TRBV6-2 or TRBV6-3 to TRBJ2-2, with D possibly being TRBD2 (6 bases). Germline V gene data show CDR1 as MNHEY and CDR2 as SVGEGT. Trimming took 6 bases from V and 3 from J, leaving 14 bases between them. The CDR3 consists of 15 residues. Written as DNA, the CDR3 is TGTGCCAGCAGATACCGGGACTTCTACACCGGGGAGCTGTTTTTT. It is translated as CASRYRDFYTGELFF.

The rearrangement joins TRBV5-1 to TRBJ2-1; 9 bases are shared with TRBD1. CDR1 is SGHRS and CDR2 is YFSETQ in the germline V gene. V trimming: 0 bases; J trimming: 9 bases; junction bases outside the gene matches: 13. CDR3 size: 17 residues. CDR3 coding DNA: TGCGCCAGCAGCTTGGGGGGACAGGGAAGAATAGGTGGTGAGCAGTTCTTC. Its translation: CASSLGGQGRIGGEQFF. The entire variable domain, with the rest obtained from reference TRBV5-1 and TRBJ2-1, is as follows: KAGVTQTPRYLIKTRGQQVTLSCSPISGHRSVSWYQQTPGQGLQFLFEYFSETQRNKGNFPGRFSGRQFSNSRSEMNVSTLELGDSALYLCASSLGGQGRIGGEQFFGPGTRLTVL.

The gene calls are TRBV5-5 and TRBJ1-4, with 10 bases fitting TRBD1. CDR1 is SGHKS and CDR2 is YYEKEE in the germline V gene (reference sequence). There are 15 residues in the CDR3. With 4 bases clipped from V and 8 bases from J, the junction kept 8 bases outside the gene matches. In DNA, the CDR3 is TGTGCCAGCAGCCCGCCGGGACAGGGGCAAGAAAAACTGTTTTTT. It translates to CASSPPGQGQEKLFF. Full variable domain (rest looked up from reference TRBV5-5 and TRBJ1-4): DAGVTQSPTHLIKTRGQQVTLRCSPISGHKSVSWYQQVLGQGPQFIFQYYEKEERGRGNFPDRFSARQFPNYSSELNVNALLLGDSALYLCASSPPGQGQEKLFFGSGTQLSVL.

The rearrangement joins TRBV19 to TRBJ2-7; TRBD1 matches 7 bases. V lost 4 bases and J lost 0; bases outside the gene matches: 6. The CDR3 runs 15 residues. CDR1 is LNHDA, CDR2 SQIVND, per germline (reference sequence). As DNA, the CDR3 is TGTGCCAGTAGTAAATTTGGGGACAGCTCCTACGAGCAGTACTTC. Encoded protein: CASSKFGDSSYEQYF.

This clone was counted a single time. J is TRBJ1-1 and V is TRBV2; D gene ambiguous. Trimming pared 6 bases from V and 6 bases from J, leaving 17 bases between. The CDR3 has 14 amino acids. Per the germline V gene, CDR1 is SNHLY and CDR2 is FYNNEI. The CDR3 protein is CASSELQASPEAFF. The CDR3 nucleotides read TGTGCCAGCAGCGAACTCCAGGCTTCCCCTGAAGCTTTCTTT.

The chain carries TRBV5-1 and TRBJ2-5; the match to TRBD2 covers 7 bases. Germline V gives CDR1 SGHRS, CDR2 YFSETQ. CDR3 length equals 16 residues. The J segment lost 2 bases and the V segment lost 2 bases, leaving 9 bases of the junction unmatched. The CDR3 loop is CASSFNAAGDQETQYF. The CDR3 nucleotides read TGCGCCAGCAGCTTTAATGCGGCGGGGGATCAAGAGACCCAGTACTTC. The whole variable domain, filled in from reference TRBV5-1 and TRBJ2-5, reads KAGVTQTPRYLIKTRGQQVTLSCSPISGHRSVSWYQQTPGQGLQFLFEYFSETQRNKGNFPGRFSGRQFSNSRSEMNVSTLELGDSALYLCASSFNAAGDQETQYFGPGTRLLVL.

The chain joins TRBV5-6 to TRBJ2-5; D is uncertain. The V end was cut by 0 bases, the J end by 5 bases, with 5 bases between. This CDR3 has 12 amino acids. Germline V gives CDR1 SGHDT, CDR2 YYEEEE. The CDR3 spells CASSLAYETQYF. The CDR3 DNA follows: TGTGCCAGCAGCTTGGCCTATGAGACCCAGTACTTC.

J is TRBJ2-2 and V is TRBV13, with D maybe TRBD2 (5 bases). Deletions cut 0 bases from V and 5 bases from J, with 7 bases between. The CDR3 has 14 amino acids. Germline lookup yields CDR1 PRHDT and CDR2 FYEKMQ (reference sequence). The CDR3 region is CASSLGRETGELFF. As DNA, the CDR3 is TGTGCCAGCAGCTTAGGTAGGGAGACCGGGGAGCTGTTTTTT.

This clone was seen once. The rearrangement links TRBV5-6 to TRBJ1-6; 7 bases are shared with TRBD1. V trimming: 4 bases; J trimming: 4 bases; junction bases outside the gene matches: 2. The germline V gene encodes CDR1 SGHDT and CDR2 YYEEEE. There are 14 residues in the CDR3. CDR3 DNA sequence: TGTGCCAGCAGCCCGGGACAGTATAATTCACCCCTCCACTTT. Translated: CASSPGQYNSPLHF.

This clone occurred a few times. Different DNA sequences within this sample yield the same CDR3. This chain uses TRBV12-5 with TRBJ1-6, with 7 bases fitting TRBD1. Germline V gives CDR1 LGHNT, CDR2 FRNRAP. This CDR3 region has 16 residues. The V segment lost 1 base and the J segment 9 bases; nucleotides outside the gene matches: 9. CDR3 nucleotide sequence: TGTGCTAGTGGTTTGGGACAGGGACCTGCGGGTTCACCCCTCCACTTT. As protein: CASGLGQGPAGSPLHF.

The chain recombines TRBV6-5 with TRBJ2-2; D gene unclear. With 2 bases removed from V and 9 bases from J, the gap between germline ends came to 7 bases. This CDR3 has 12 residues. Germline loops: CDR1 MNHEY, CDR2 SVGAGI. Here the CDR3 reads CASSYLGRELFF. CDR3 sequence (DNA): TGTGCCAGCAGTTACCTGGGCCGGGAGCTGTTTTTT.

The chain combines TRBV7-8 with TRBJ2-2; the match to TRBD1 covers 11 bases. Trimming cost V 8 bases and J 7 bases; bases outside gene matches: 18. The germline V gene has CDR1 SGHVS and CDR2 FQNEAQ. This CDR3 spans 18 amino acids. The CDR3 region has the DNA TGTGCCAGCGTCACGGACAGGGGGCTTCGGACATCATACGGGGAGCTGTTTTTT. Translating gives CASVTDRGLRTSYGELFF.

V and J are TRBV15 and TRBJ1-6; no clear D. Germline CDR1 reads LNHNV; CDR2 reads YYDKDF (reference sequence). This CDR3 spans 15 amino acids. The germline V and J ends were trimmed by 0 bases and 7 bases, with 10 bases remaining between them. The CDR3 DNA sequence: TGTGCCACCAGCAGAGAGGGCGTTTCCAATTCACCCCTCCACTTT. It encodes CATSREGVSNSPLHF.

The genes are TRBV21-1 and TRBJ2-1; the D call in the table, TRBD1, was not verified against the DNA. TRBV21-1 is a documented pseudogene. CDR3 length: 12 amino acids. The CDR3 here is CASTLQGDEQFF. The DNA of the CDR3 is TGTGCCAGCACCCTACAGGGCGATGAGCAGTTCTTC.

The rearrangement links TRBV3-1 (or the pseudogene TRBV3-2) to TRBJ2-4; TRBD1 might be the D (6 bases). In germline, CDR1 is LGHDT, CDR2 YNNKEL (reference sequence). V was clipped by 5 bases and J by 0 bases, with 17 bases between them. CDR3 length: 17 amino acids. The CDR3 sequence is CASSWQSQGRAKNIQYF. The CDR3 coding sequence is TGTGCCAGCAGCTGGCAATCCCAGGGGAGAGCCAAAAACATTCAGTACTTC.

The J gene is TRBJ2-1, the V gene TRBV5-1; 11 nucleotides align to TRBD2. The CDR3 runs to 16 residues. The germline CDR1 and CDR2 sequences are SGHRS and YFSETQ. V was pared by 3 bases and J by 3 bases, with 5 bases of the junction left unmatched. The DNA of the CDR3 is TGCGCCAGCAGCTCGTACACTAGCGGGGGCTACAATGAGCAGTTCTTC. This encodes CASSSYTSGGYNEQFF. The full variable domain, with the rest looked up from reference TRBV5-1 and TRBJ2-1, is KAGVTQTPRYLIKTRGQQVTLSCSPISGHRSVSWYQQTPGQGLQFLFEYFSETQRNKGNFPGRFSGRQFSNSRSEMNVSTLELGDSALYLCASSSYTSGGYNEQFFGPGTRLTVL.